A selection of T cell receptor beta chains follows, all from one sample in a study of cytomegalovirus exposure and HLA in healthy donors. Sequencing was performed with immunoSEQ multiplex PCR; in TCRdb, only in-frame clones are kept and a portion is missing. The data show tens of thousands of clones, 60% to 75% seen once. The specimen was PBMCs. The receptors here all came from a man aged 35 to 55 in good health and CMV-seropositive. Both conserved end residues are part of each CDR3. A D gene is named only where the DNA matches it firmly. For some rows the clone size is stated as once, few or many, or as a class when expanded; others skip it.

V: TRBV11-3; size: .; J: TRBJ2-7; length: 13; D: .; DNA: TGTGCCAGCAGCTACAGGGAACGTAGCGAGCAGTACTTC; CDR3: CASSYRERSEQYF
V: TRBV5-6; size: few; J: TRBJ1-4; length: 15; D: .; DNA: TGTGCCAGCAGCTCTCTCGGAGGCGGTAATGAAAAACTGTTTTTT; CDR3: CASSSLGGGNEKLFF
V: TRBV6-1; size: once; J: TRBJ1-1; length: 13; D: TRBD1; DNA: TGTGCCAGCAGTGAAGTCGCCAGGGGGCTCGCTTTCTTT; CDR3: CASSEVARGLAFF
V: TRBV27; size: .; J: TRBJ1-6; length: 15; D: .; DNA: TGTGCCAGCAGTTTATCCCAGACAGGCGGATCACCCCTCCACTTT; CDR3: CASSLSQTGGSPLHF
V: TRBV9; size: .; J: TRBJ2-1; length: 11; D: .; DNA: TGTGCCAGCAGCGCAGGGGTTGAGCAGTTCTTC; CDR3: CASSAGVEQFF
V: TRBV7-2; size: few; J: TRBJ2-5; length: 14; D: TRBD1; DNA: TGTGCCAGCAGCTTATCAGGGGGCCAAGAGACCCAGTACTTC; CDR3: CASSLSGGQETQYF
V: TRBV4-2; size: few; J: TRBJ1-1; length: 15; D: .; DNA: TGTGCCAGCAGCACCCGACACTCCGGGGGCACTGAAGCTTTCTTT; CDR3: CASSTRHSGGTEAFF
V: TRBV6-5; size: .; J: TRBJ2-5; length: 14; D: .; DNA: TGTGCCAGCAGCAACGGGGGGCACCAAGAGACCCAGTACTTC; CDR3: CASSNGGHQETQYF
V: TRBV6-5; size: .; J: TRBJ2-1; length: 15; D: TRBD1; DNA: TGTGCCAGCAGCAACAGGGGGACTGGCTACAATGAGCAGTTCTTC; CDR3: CASSNRGTGYNEQFF
V: TRBV28; size: .; J: TRBJ1-5; length: 15; D: TRBD1; DNA: TGTGCCACAAATAGGCTGGGACAGAACAATCAGCCCCAGCATTTT; CDR3: CATNRLGQNNQPQHF
V: TRBV5-1; size: few; J: TRBJ2-7; length: 16; D: .; DNA: TGCGCCAGCAGCTTGGAGGGGTTACACCATACCTACGAGCAGTACTTC; CDR3: CASSLEGLHHTYEQYF
V: TRBV28; size: .; J: TRBJ2-1; length: 13; D: .; DNA: TGTGCCAGCAGTTTATTGGGCCGGAATGAGCAGTTCTTC; CDR3: CASSLLGRNEQFF
V: TRBV30; size: .; J: TRBJ2-7; length: 14; D: .; DNA: TGTGCCTGGAGTGTTTTTGGGGGCACCTACGAGCAGTACTTC; CDR3: CAWSVFGGTYEQYF
V: TRBV7-2; size: .; J: TRBJ2-7; length: 14; D: .; DNA: TGTGCCAGCAGCCTGGGACATACAGCCTACGAGCAGTACTTC; CDR3: CASSLGHTAYEQYF
V: TRBV5-1; size: few; J: TRBJ2-5; length: 14; D: .; DNA: TGCGCCAGCAGCATGAGGCCAGGGGCGGAGACCCAGTACTTC; CDR3: CASSMRPGAETQYF
V: TRBV28; size: .; J: TRBJ2-7; length: 13; D: .; DNA: TGTGCCAGCAGATTGCCGGGGGCCTACGAGCAGTACTTC; CDR3: CASRLPGAYEQYF
V: TRBV19; size: .; J: TRBJ1-5; length: 15; D: .; DNA: TGTGCCAGTAGCCCTTCAGGGCATAGCAATCAGCCCCAGCATTTT; CDR3: CASSPSGHSNQPQHF
V: TRBV6-6; size: few; J: TRBJ2-1; length: 16; D: TRBD2; DNA: TGTGCCAGCAGCCTACTCGGGACTAGCGGACCCAATGAGCAGTTCTTC; CDR3: CASSLLGTSGPNEQFF
V: TRBV7-8; size: few; J: TRBJ2-3; length: 14; D: TRBD1; DNA: TGTGCCAGCAGCCCACAGGGGGTGGCAGATACGCAGTATTTT; CDR3: CASSPQGVADTQYF